This paragraph covers one TCR beta chain sequence. Its antigen is unidentified. Looked up from germline, CDR1 is MDHEN and CDR2 is SYDVKM. CDR3 size: 15 residues. The trim removed 7 bases at V and 5 bases at J, leaving 14 bases unmatched. These data are taken from a study of T cells in localized non-small cell lung cancer. Notes on the study in general: Maximal T cell clonality occurred in uninvolved adjacent lung, with tumor ranking below it. Sequencing, confined to only one tumor region, leaves heterogeneity possible. For the top 100 tumor clones, a median approximately 61 also appeared in adjacent lung. In the blood, greater T cell density corresponded to longer overall survival.

Assay used: immunoSEQ multiplex PCR; TCRdb lists only in-frame clones, some missing. The sample has 23,000 or so clones; roughly nine tenths are singletons. The rearrangement links TRBV28 to TRBJ2-7; 7 nucleotides align to TRBD1. This clonotype originated in a male donor older than 55 with stage I squamous cell lung carcinoma. The sample consisted of peripheral blood, taken before any cancer treatment. The CDR3 nucleotides read TGTGCCAGCACCTTTACCGGGACAGAAGACGACGAGCAGTACTTC. Translating it yields CASTFTGTEDDEQYF.